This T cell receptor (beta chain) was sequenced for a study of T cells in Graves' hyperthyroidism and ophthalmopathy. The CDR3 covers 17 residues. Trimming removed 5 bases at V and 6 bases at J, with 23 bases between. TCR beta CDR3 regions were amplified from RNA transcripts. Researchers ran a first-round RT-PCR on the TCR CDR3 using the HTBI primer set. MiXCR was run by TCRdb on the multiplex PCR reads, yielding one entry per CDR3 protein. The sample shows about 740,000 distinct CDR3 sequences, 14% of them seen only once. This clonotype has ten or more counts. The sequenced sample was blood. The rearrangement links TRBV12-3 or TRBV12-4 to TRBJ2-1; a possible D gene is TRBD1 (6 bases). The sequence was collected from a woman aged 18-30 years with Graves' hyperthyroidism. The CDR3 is CASSRLPGVVSSNEQFF. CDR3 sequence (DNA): TGTGCCAGCAGTCGCCTTCCAGGGGTTGTCTCAAGCAATGAGCAGTTCTTC.